This TCR delta chain was retrieved from a study of gamma-delta chains in newborns, infants, children (dated by TCRdb to the late 2010s). Study-wide context: In the study title, it is stated that polyclonal expansion of innate gammadelta T cells is driven by microbial exposure immediately after birth. The study examined the way microbial exposure affected innate gammadelta T cell populations in human newborns right after birth.

This clone has more than one count but fewer than ten. Its antigen has not been determined. Qualities for individual bases were not recorded, and no much larger clone is one base off. The sequencer listed for this sample is Illumina MiSeq. Clone calls in TCRdb were regenerated from the public reads with CATT, after which identical DNA sequences shared one row. A total of thousands of delta-chain clones appear in this sample, 0.6% to 0.7% of them only once. Jointly, the top ten make up 14% to 15% of the sample. The CDR3 goes from the cysteine to the phenylalanine over 17 residues. Only the CDR3 DNA is retained, 51 bases long and in frame from the first base. CDR1 and CDR2 are read off the germline V gene (reference sequence) as TVYSNPD and GDNSRS. V trim: 2 bases; J trim: 0 bases; unmatched bases: 10.

The sequence came from a child who was a newborn, infant or young child, either healthy, febrile or measles-vaccinated (not recorded which). The specimen was blood. The chain is made from TRDV3 and TRDJ1, and TRDD3 matches 12 of the central bases. In nucleotide form, the sequence is TGTGCCTTTTTGTCCGACTGGGGGATACTGTACACCGATAAACTCATCTTT. Its protein reads: CAFLSDWGILYTDKLIF.